This TCR beta chain came from a study of cytomegalovirus exposure and HLA in healthy donors (dated by TCRdb to 2016 to 2017). With respect to the entire study: According to an earlier analysis of 550 to 750 of the donors, about 180 million T cells yielded 117 million unique TCR beta sequences and about 300 Gb of sequence data. An early release covering roughly 640 HLA-typed donors comprised about 320 gigabases of sequencing data and around 86 million unique TCR sequences. Among the roughly 400 genotyped donors, approximately 82% belonged to the genetic ancestry cluster associated with self-reported Caucasian donors. The study aimed to test whether cataloging public T cell receptors could reveal signatures of past pathogen exposure. The study used immunosequencing to profile the T cell repertoires of several hundred subjects and linked those repertoires to cytomegalovirus serostatus. Along with the approximately 650-subject first cohort, a separate validation cohort of over a hundred different subjects was used. High-throughput TCR immunosequencing, statistical association of individual TCRs with disease status, and machine learning were combined to predict cytomegalovirus infection status. A later analysis re-analyzed previously published TCR beta repertoires from 650 to 800 donors and added high-resolution HLA genotyping to study TCR occurrence patterns. The later analysis used no new phenotypic data to find candidate immune exposures, relying instead on TCR beta sequences and their occurrence across donors. In an earlier analysis of a few hundred of the donors, high-throughput TCR beta sequencing was used to judge whether each TCR beta V gene segment behaved as functional or pseudogenic. Donor age, sex, ethnicity and CMV serostatus were collected together with the repertoire data. A later genetic analysis used genome-wide SNP genotypes for about 65% of the 666 donors, treating that subset as a discovery cohort. All discovery cohort repertoires had been generated using a single sequencing platform. HLA typing included class I and class II loci at four-digit resolution. Typing coverage differed by locus: A, B, C, DRB1 and DQB1 were typed in about 620-630 donors, DQA1 in 522, DPA1 in roughly 590, and DPB1 in just under 490. Roughly five DR-DQ haplotypes were handled as single units for association and clustering, since linkage in the cohort was strong. Among around 400 genotyped donors of the cohort, an average of roughly 230,000 unique TCR beta nucleotide sequences was sequenced per donor, of which about 18% were non-productive. Points the paper makes about the study in general: In a later genetic analysis, a missense DCLRE1C variant was associated with V-gene and J-gene trimming of TCR beta chains, and the association was replicated in an independent cohort. According to a later analysis, parvovirus B19, influenza, CMV and Epstein-Barr virus appeared linked to several top co-occurrence clusters. Because HLA typing was missing for some donors at each locus, association tests included only the typed subset. Only TCR beta chains were sequenced in this cohort, and the absence of alpha or paired-chain data limited detectable features. In vitro tests confirmed that a few of the cytomegalovirus-associated TCR beta chains recognize cytomegalovirus antigens. Because the 87-base-pair reads could not distinguish some IMGT-functional V segments, including TRBV6-2 and TRBV6-3, those segments were excluded. The presence/absence analyses assumed that sequencing depth was roughly uniform across donors, and that assumption may not be true. According to a later genetic analysis, donors in an Asian-associated ancestry cluster had fewer N-insertions in productive TCRs than the roughly 700-donor mean. Most TCR sequences were observed very rarely across donors, whereas some public TCRs were present in many individuals. The sequencing pipeline was judged likely to have produced a cluster of highly shared sequence variants as a technical artifact. When HLA alleles, especially DR and DQ, strongly co-occurred, TCR associations were difficult to assign to individual alleles. In an earlier analysis of approximately 590 of the donors, most TCR beta V segments appeared in productive rearrangements about 90% or about 30% of the time, broadly matching IMGT annotations. The classifier was reported to diagnose cytomegalovirus status with high specificity and sensitivity in both the original and validation cohorts. A later analysis found that HLA-associated TCR beta chains were more clonally expanded and had lower generation probabilities than equally common non-associated chains. A further reported finding was that TCR beta sequences accurately predicted the HLA-A and HLA-B alleles for most subjects in the first cohort. According to a later analysis, most CMV-associated TCR beta chains appeared to be HLA-restricted, and the HLA associations seemed to be driven largely by CMV exposure. The earlier analysis of about 600 of the donors excluded approximately 17 rarely observed V segments, including chromosome 9 orphons, because counts were too low. For the cohort, immune exposure information was limited to CMV serostatus. The authors suggested that the approach could potentially be generalized to other disease states and immunological phenotypes. Correlated functional status among segregating V segments might reflect linkage disequilibrium, but an unknown experimental factor could not be ruled out. In a later analysis, the rate of TCR association differed among HLA loci, with DRB1 alleles having the most associated TCRs and HLA-C alleles having the fewest. In the study, around 150 TCR beta chains were listed as associated with cytomegalovirus. At a false discovery rate of 0.05, a later analysis linked some 17,000 TCR beta sequences to specific HLA alleles.

The germline V gene gives CDR1 as MDHEN and CDR2 as SYDVKM. From V the trimming removes 1 base and from J it removes 1 base, while the gene matches leave 9 bases of the junction unaccounted for. The CDR3 has 18 amino acids, counting the end cysteine and phenylalanine. Just the 54-base CDR3 DNA is kept, in frame starting at base 1. The cohort consisted of more than 650 healthy bone marrow donors. At the time of sampling, every cohort member was nominally healthy, though immune exposures that went unrecorded were likely present. The donor was CMV seronegative and belonged to the group of roughly 330 seronegative cohort members. Every donor gave a peripheral blood sample, and the peripheral blood mononuclear cells from that sample were used for TCR beta sequencing. The Qiagen DNeasy Blood Extraction Kit was used to extract genomic DNA from the blood cell samples. The library was produced with the immunoSEQ multiplex PCR assay. For the multiplex PCR, a mixture combining 60 forward primers for TCR Vbeta segments and 13 reverse primers for TCR Jbeta segments was used. The CDR3 region of rearranged TCR beta genes was amplified from genomic DNA with a multiplex PCR assay. Amplified TCR beta libraries were sequenced as 87-base-pair reads on the Illumina HiSeq System. Per the original workflow: A later analysis tallied tens of millions of unique TCR beta chains across the 600 to 700 repertoires, and around 12 million of those chains were shared by two or more donors. To remove PCR and sequencing errors, raw reads were error-corrected and collapsed into unique sequences using a nearest-neighbor algorithm that merged closely related sequences. To assign V, D and J gene segments, CDR3 sequences were aligned to IMGT reference sequences. For a sequence to be retained, a match of at least six nucleotides to both a V gene segment and a J gene segment was required. Rearrangements were called productive when the CDR3 lacked stop codons and stayed in frame with V and J; all others were non-productive. Following IMGT convention, CDR3 was defined as the stretch from the second conserved V-encoded cysteine to the conserved J-encoded phenylalanine. The earlier analysis of some 550 of the donors excluded any sequence lacking an unambiguous match to a single V gene segment. An earlier analysis of several hundred of the donors called V segments functional above 56.7% productive rearrangements and segregating when the between-donor standard deviation exceeded 5%. A statistical classification framework was built for diagnosing cytomegalovirus status from the catalog of TCR beta chain sequences. In a later analysis, V and J genes were assigned by comparing TCR nucleotide sequences against IMGT/GENE-DB human TR gene sequences. A later analysis assigned CDR3 sequences and most-parsimonious VDJ recombination scenarios with the TCRdist pipeline. In a later analysis, each TCR beta chain was defined by its CDR3 amino acid sequence together with its V-gene family, and reads without a unique V-gene family were excluded. A later analysis removed 600 or so highly shared, low-generation-probability nucleotide sequences to deal with suspected cross-contamination and a sequencing artifact. In a later analysis, a clonal expansion index was calculated for each public chain from normalized within-repertoire ranks of inferred template counts. In a later analysis, generation probabilities were computed with a VDJ recombination model fitted to out-of-frame rearrangements, and the resulting probabilities were checked against IGoR. Hypergeometric tests were used in a later analysis to score TCR-TCR, TCR-HLA and TCR-CMV co-occurrence, with a repertoire-size bias correction applied to the TCR pairs. In a later analysis, false discovery rates were estimated by permuting HLA or CMV assignments 20 times. In a later analysis, co-occurring TCRs were grouped using DBSCAN, with TCRdist sequence similarity added in when clustering inside HLA-allele-positive subsets. Repertoires with fewer than 30,000 or more than 120,000 public chains, plus five repertoires with anomalous nucleotide sharing, were excluded from co-occurrence clustering. What TCRdb holds here is the immuneACCESS table cut down to in-frame rearrangements. Part of the clones is not present; checked against another copy, under half of the missing clones reflect an unresolved V gene, and the others are unexplained. For V, J and clone size, that table is used; D and trimming come from the DNA. For this sample there are tens of thousands of clones; about 82% appear just once. The ten largest clones add up to around 3% of the sample.

Remarks on this clone: Its antigen is still unknown. It has no much larger one-base neighbor in the sample; base qualities were not kept.

The sequencing input was PBMCs. The chain uses TRBV28 and TRBJ2-3, with 9 central nucleotides matching TRBD2. The clonotype was recovered from a young woman in good health and CMV-seronegative. The CDR3 protein sequence reads: CASSLSGPAGGRTDTQYF. At the DNA level, the sequence is TGTGCCAGCAGTTTATCGGGGCCAGCGGGGGGCCGCACAGATACGCAGTATTTT. Reference TRBV28 and TRBJ2-3 genes cover what lies past the CDR3, so the full variable domain is DVKVTQSSRYLVKRTGEKVFLECVQDMDHENMFWYRQDPGLGLRLIYFSYDVKMKEKGDIPEGYSVSREKKERFSLILESASTNQTSMYLCASSLSGPAGGRTDTQYFGPGTRLTVL.